This TCR beta chain is from a study of neoadjuvant nivolumab and ipilimumab in lung cancer. Germline loops: CDR1 SGHRS, CDR2 YFSETQ. Trimming took off 3 bases at V and 4 bases at J, with 11 bases between the two ends. The CDR3 runs 13 residues. Profiled with immunoSEQ multiplex PCR; TCRdb holds only in-frame clones, not every one. The sample consists of about 3,800 clones, about nine tenths of them appearing once. This TCR came from an adult with non-small cell lung cancer. This chain uses TRBV5-1 with TRBJ2-7, with D maybe TRBD2 (6 bases). Here the sequenced sample was adjacent normal lung tissue, taken after neoadjuvant nivolumab, alone or with ipilimumab, at or shortly before surgery. CDR3 coding DNA: TGCGCCAGCAGCTATAATAGCGGATACGAGCAGTACTTC. It encodes CASSYNSGYEQYF.